Shown below are 20 T cell receptor beta chains from a single sample sequenced in a study of blood T cell repertoires in COVID-19. Data came from immunoSEQ multiplex PCR; TCRdb stores just in-frame clones and leaves some out. The sample has approximately 390,000 clones, approximately 87% seen once. The sample was PBMCs or T cells enriched from blood (not recorded which). These receptors were obtained from a woman in her forties or fifties who had recovered from COVID-19.

The V gene is TRBV5-1, the J gene TRBJ2-2; D gene uncertain. The germline V and J ends were trimmed by 4 bases and 6 bases, with 13 bases remaining between them. The germline CDR1 and CDR2 sequences are SGHRS and YFSETQ. CDR3 size: 14 residues. The CDR3 spells CASSPTVISGELFF. The DNA for the CDR3 is TGCGCCAGCAGCCCTACGGTGATATCCGGGGAGCTGTTTTTT. The complete variable domain, with remaining parts taken from reference TRBV5-1 and TRBJ2-2, reads KAGVTQTPRYLIKTRGQQVTLSCSPISGHRSVSWYQQTPGQGLQFLFEYFSETQRNKGNFPGRFSGRQFSNSRSEMNVSTLELGDSALYLCASSPTVISGELFFGEGSRLTVL.

This chain joins TRBV19 and TRBJ2-5, with D maybe TRBD2 (5 bases). CDR1 is LNHDA and CDR2 is SQIVND in the germline V gene (reference sequence). V lost 1 base, J lost 1 base, and 7 bases lay in between. The CDR3 is 14 amino acids. CDR3 nucleotide sequence: TGTGCCAGTAGTATAGGGACTCCCCAAGAGACCCAGTACTTC. Translated, it gives CASSIGTPQETQYF.

The chain links TRBV11-2 to TRBJ1-4; D is unresolved. This CDR3 comprises 17 residues. Germline CDR1 SGHAT, CDR2 FQNNGV. Trimming took off 4 bases at V and 4 bases at J, with 19 bases between the two ends. Here the CDR3 DNA reads TGTGCCAGCAGCTCGGGGAACGGAGCGTCCTTTAATGAAAAACTGTTTTTT. It translates to CASSSGNGASFNEKLFF.

The chain is built from TRBV5-5 and TRBJ2-1; no firm D call. CDR3 size: 14 residues. Germline CDR1 is SGHKS and CDR2 is YYEKEE (reference sequence). V lost 0 bases and J lost 1, with 5 bases in between. The CDR3 DNA follows: TGTGCCAGCAGCTTGGATGTATCCTACAATGAGCAGTTCTTC. Protein sequence: CASSLDVSYNEQFF.

This chain uses TRBV9 with TRBJ2-3; weak D call: TRBD1 (7 bases). V was shortened by 3 bases and J by 2 bases, with 16 bases between the two germline ends. This CDR3 comprises 16 residues. Germline loops: CDR1 SGDLS, CDR2 YYNGEE. The CDR3 DNA follows: TGTGCCAGCAGCGCGCGGGACAGACTTATCACAGATACGCAGTATTTT. Translation gives CASSARDRLITDTQYF. Combining the CDR3 with reference TRBV9 and TRBJ2-3 gives the whole variable domain DSGVTQTPKHLITATGQRVTLRCSPRSGDLSVYWYQQSLDQGLQFLIQYYNGEERAKGNILERFSAQQFPDLHSELNLSSLELGDSALYFCASSARDRLITDTQYFGPGTRLTVL.

V is TRBV4-2 and J is TRBJ2-3; D gene unclear. The CDR3 consists of 15 residues. The germline V gene encodes CDR1 LGHNA and CDR2 YNFKEQ. V lost 0 bases to trimming and J lost 2 bases, with 9 bases between them. Here the CDR3 reads CASSQDHNPTDTQYF. The CDR3 DNA is TGTGCCAGCAGCCAAGATCACAACCCCACAGATACGCAGTATTTT.

This rearrangement joins TRBV18 to TRBJ2-3; D possibly corresponds to TRBD1 (6 bases). CDR1 is KGHSH, CDR2 LQKENI, per germline. The CDR3 is made up of 16 amino acids. V shed 2 bases and J shed 0 bases, with 12 bases lying between them. CDR3 amino acids: CASSPNDRSSTDTQYF. Here the CDR3 DNA reads TGTGCCAGCTCACCAAATGACAGGTCTAGCACAGATACGCAGTATTTT.

The V and J genes are TRBV2 and TRBJ2-3, with 8 bases identical to TRBD1. Germline CDR1 and CDR2: SNHLY and FYNNEI. V was clipped by 4 bases and J by 4 bases; unmatched bases: 7. This CDR3 has 15 amino acids. CDR3 protein: CASSVRTGLADTQYF. For the CDR3, the DNA is TGTGCCAGCAGTGTTCGGACAGGGTTGGCAGATACGCAGTATTTT. The full variable domain, completed using reference TRBV2 and TRBJ2-3, is EPEVTQTPSHQVTQMGQEVILRCVPISNHLYFYWYRQILGQKVEFLVSFYNNEISEKSEIFDDQFSVERPDGSNFTLKIRSTKLEDSAMYFCASSVRTGLADTQYFGPGTRLTVL.

This clone was recorded once. CDR3 in DNA: TGTGCCAGCAGCCTCAACGTTAACAGGGGGCGCTTTGGCTACACCTTC. Its translation: CASSLNVNRGRFGYTF. The chain is built from TRBV3-1 (or the pseudogene TRBV3-2) and TRBJ1-2; 9 nucleotides align to TRBD1. This CDR3 region has 16 residues. Germline CDR1 is LGHDT and CDR2 is YNNKEL (reference sequence). The ends lost 4 bases at V and 7 bases at J; junction bases unmatched: 13.

The chain links TRBV7-3 to TRBJ1-5, with D perhaps matching TRBD1 (6 bases). The V end was cut by 7 bases, the J end by 3 bases, with 22 bases between. The CDR3 sequence is 17 residues long. From germline, CDR1 is SGHTA and CDR2 FQGTGA. The chain's CDR3 is CASTTGWGLGNNQPQHF. In DNA form, the CDR3 reads TGTGCCAGCACCACAGGGTGGGGCCTAGGGAACAATCAGCCCCAGCATTTT.

The chain combines TRBV7-9 with TRBJ1-3; D uncertain. Trimming shortened V by 7 bases and J by 0 bases, and 19 bases separated the two germline ends. Germline values: CDR1 SEHNR, CDR2 FQNEAQ (reference sequence). This CDR3 comprises 17 residues. The CDR3 region is CASNPSQVLDSGNTIYF. In DNA, the CDR3 is TGTGCCAGCAACCCAAGCCAGGTCCTTGACTCTGGAAACACCATATATTTT.

V and J are TRBV5-6 and TRBJ2-5, with D perhaps matching TRBD2 (6 bases). This CDR3 comprises 14 residues. Looked up from germline, CDR1 is SGHDT and CDR2 is YYEEEE. Trimming cost V 0 bases and J 4 bases, with 10 bases left between them. CDR3 protein: CASSLAGGRETQYF. In nucleotides, the CDR3 is TGTGCCAGCAGCTTGGCCGGAGGGAGAGAGACCCAGTACTTC. The full variable domain, its missing parts supplied by reference TRBV5-6 and TRBJ2-5, is DAGVTQSPTHLIKTRGQQVTLRCSPKSGHDTVSWYQQALGQGPQFIFQYYEEEERQRGNFPDRFSGHQFPNYSSELNVNALLLGDSALYLCASSLAGGRETQYFGPGTRLLVL.

The gene calls are TRBV2 and TRBJ1-2; 9 bases map to TRBD1. The CDR3 is made up of 13 amino acids. Germline-derived CDR1 and CDR2 are SNHLY and FYNNEI. J was trimmed by 6 bases and V by 8 bases; bases with no gene match: 7. The CDR3 sequence is CASGRTGVDGYTF. The DNA for the CDR3 is TGTGCCAGCGGGAGGACAGGGGTTGATGGCTACACCTTC. Full variable domain (missing parts from reference TRBV2 and TRBJ1-2): EPEVTQTPSHQVTQMGQEVILRCVPISNHLYFYWYRQILGQKVEFLVSFYNNEISEKSEIFDDQFSVERPDGSNFTLKIRSTKLEDSAMYFCASGRTGVDGYTFGSGTRLTVV.

The genes are TRBV7-6 and TRBJ2-2, with a possible D match to TRBD1 (6 bases). V shed 5 bases and J shed 6 bases, with 19 bases lying between them. The germline V gene encodes CDR1 SGHVS and CDR2 FNYEAQ. This CDR3 is 16 amino acids long. CDR3 DNA sequence: TGTGCCAGCAGCAACAACCGGGACCCAGGGGCCGGGGAGCTGTTTTTT. Protein product: CASSNNRDPGAGELFF.

The J gene is TRBJ1-6, the V gene TRBV3-1 (or the pseudogene TRBV3-2); D remains unclear. V lost 8 bases and J 0 bases, leaving 14 bases between the germline ends. The CDR3 is made up of 16 amino acids. Per the germline V gene, CDR1 is LGHDT and CDR2 is YNNKEL (reference sequence). CDR3: CASSTGGSSYNSPLHF. The CDR3, as DNA: TGTGCCAGCTCCACCGGAGGATCCTCCTATAATTCACCCCTCCACTTT.

The V and J genes are TRBV24-1 and TRBJ1-1; TRBD1 matches at 8 bases. The germline V gene encodes CDR1 KGHDR and CDR2 SFDVKD. The CDR3 spans 13 residues. Unmatched junction bases numbered 7, after V lost 3 bases and J lost 11 bases. The CDR3, as DNA: TGTGCCACCAGTGATCGGACAGGGTCAGAGGCTTTCTTT. The encoded protein is CATSDRTGSEAFF.

In this sample, this clone turned up once. The V gene is TRBV10-2, the J gene TRBJ1-3, with no clear D. Germline V gene data show CDR1 as WSHSY and CDR2 as SAAADI. V lost 0 bases and J 4 bases, leaving 7 bases between the germline ends. The CDR3 runs to 14 residues. The CDR3, as DNA: TGCGCCAGCAGTGAGTCCACGGGAGGAAACACCATATATTTT. This translates into CASSESTGGNTIYF.

The V and J genes are TRBV9 and TRBJ1-1; 8 positions agree with TRBD1. Losses at the gene ends were 4 bases for V and 8 bases for J; bases not matched to a gene: 4. The CDR3 sequence is 12 residues long. CDR1 SGDLS and CDR2 YYNGEE come from the germline V gene. The CDR3 nucleotides are TGTGCCAGCAGCACTTGGACAGGGGAAGCTTTCTTT. Encoded protein: CASSTWTGEAFF.

The J gene is TRBJ1-5, the V gene TRBV7-9; 7 nucleotides line up with TRBD1. With V trimmed by 5 bases and J by 6 bases, 7 bases remained unmatched. CDR1 is SEHNR, CDR2 FQNEAQ, per germline (reference sequence). The CDR3 is 14 residues long. The CDR3 DNA sequence: TGTGCCAGCAGCCTCGACAGGGATAGTCAGCCCCAGCATTTT. This gives the protein CASSLDRDSQPQHF.

The genes are TRBV6-2 or TRBV6-3 and TRBJ1-5; no definite D call. Germline CDR1 is MNHEY and CDR2 is SVGEGT. The CDR3 runs 17 residues. Trimming took off 6 bases at V and 0 bases at J, with 18 bases between the two ends. CDR3 loop: CASSVLWGGYSNQPQHF. DNA of the CDR3: TGTGCCAGCAGCGTATTATGGGGAGGTTATAGCAATCAGCCCCAGCATTTT.